Described below is a single T cell receptor (beta chain) sequence and its context. Data came from immunoSEQ multiplex PCR; TCRdb stores just in-frame clones and leaves some out. The table lists fewer than 50,000 clones, just over 85% of them singletons, with roughly 6% in the top ten. These data are taken from a study of T cell clonotyping in hematopoietic cell transplantation. Time point specified: recipient sample about 28 days before transplant, after cytoreduction. V lost 7 bases, J lost 2 bases, and 14 bases lay in between. CDR3 length: 14 amino acids. The germline V gene has CDR1 SGHNT and CDR2 YYREEE (reference sequence).

The sample was peripheral blood mononuclear cells, taken before stem cell transplant. The V and J genes are TRBV5-4 and TRBJ2-3; no definite D call. The clonotype was recovered from a man between 60 and 70 years old with biphenotypic leukemia. Some clones in this sample may be carry-over from other donors' samples. The CDR3 DNA reads TGTGCCAGCTCACCCGACACTCACACAGATACGCAGTATTTT. Encoded protein: CASSPDTHTDTQYF.